The 28 T cell receptor beta chains listed next were all sequenced from one sample in a study of blood T cell repertoires in COVID-19 (TCRdb year 2020). The library was prepared using the immunoSEQ multiplex PCR assay. Held by TCRdb, this immuneACCESS table contains in-frame sequences only and omits some clones. Under half of the omission traces to an unresolved V gene where checked; the cause of the rest is unknown. The sample table contains about 110,000 clones; only one count was recorded for 81% of them. The top ten clonotypes cover under 40% of the sample. The sequenced sample was peripheral blood. These receptors were taken from a man of 80 years or more with acute or convalescent COVID-19.

The V call is TRBV27, the J call TRBJ2-6; possibly TRBD2 for D (5 bases). The CDR3 sequence is 13 residues long. Germline lookup yields CDR1 MNHEY and CDR2 SMNVEV (reference sequence). Deletions cut 5 bases from V and 13 bases from J, with 15 bases between. The CDR3 bases are TGTGCCAGCAGTCCTCGACGGGGTCAGGTCCTGACTTTC. Translation: CASSPRRGQVLTF.

V usage is TRBV6-5 and J usage is TRBJ1-2; TRBD1 might be the D (6 bases). The V and J ends lost 2 bases and 4 bases respectively, with 14 bases between them. The CDR3 runs to 15 residues. The V gene's germline CDR1 is MNHEY and CDR2 SVGAGI. The CDR3 region has the DNA TGTGCCAGCAGTTACGACAGGTGGTCGGGCTATGGCTACACCTTC. Translation gives CASSYDRWSGYGYTF.

CDR3 loop: CASSLFGQNTGELFF. The CDR3 coding sequence is TGCGCCAGCAGCTTGTTCGGACAGAACACCGGGGAGCTGTTTTTT. The chain has TRBV5-1 and TRBJ2-2; perhaps TRBD1 as D (5 bases). The CDR3 has 15 residues. V was trimmed by 1 base and J by 1 base, leaving 8 bases between them. Germline V gene lookup returns CDR1 SGHRS and CDR2 YFSETQ.

The V and J genes are TRBV28 and TRBJ2-7, with D tentatively TRBD1 (6 bases). CDR1 and CDR2 from the germline V gene are MDHEN and SYDVKM. The CDR3 is made up of 12 amino acids. The germline V and J ends were trimmed by 10 bases and 4 bases, with 14 bases remaining between them. CDR3 loop: CAIGGGDYEQYF. CDR3 in DNA: TGTGCCATTGGGGGCGGAGATTACGAGCAGTACTTC.

The rearrangement links TRBV4-1 to TRBJ1-5; D uncertain. Trimming removed 4 bases from V and 2 bases from J, with 12 bases in between. The CDR3 covers 15 residues. Germline CDR1 reads MGHRA; CDR2 reads YSYEKL. The CDR3 nucleotides read TGCGCCAGCAGCCTGGCCTTCGGGGGCAATCAGCCCCAGCATTTT. Translated, it gives CASSLAFGGNQPQHF.

The chain combines TRBV2 with TRBJ1-5; D is uncertain. There are 15 residues in the CDR3. Trimming removed 4 bases at V and 0 bases at J, with 10 bases between. Germline-derived CDR1 and CDR2 are SNHLY and FYNNEI. The CDR3 sequence is CASSGHEHSNQPQHF. CDR3 sequence (DNA): TGTGCCAGCAGTGGCCATGAACATAGCAATCAGCCCCAGCATTTT.

The rearrangement joins TRBV7-2 to TRBJ1-6, with TRBD1 matching over 10 bases. The CDR3 is 14 amino acids. Losses at the gene ends were 5 bases for V and 10 bases for J; bases not matched to a gene: 5. Per the germline V gene, CDR1 is SGHTA and CDR2 is FQGNSA. Here the CDR3 reads CASSRDRGGSPLHF. The CDR3 DNA reads TGTGCCAGCAGCCGGGACAGGGGAGGATCACCCCTCCACTTT.

The sample holds one count of this clone. The chain joins TRBV5-5 to TRBJ1-5, with D perhaps TRBD1 (6 bases). The germline V gene encodes CDR1 SGHKS and CDR2 YYEKEE (reference sequence). The germline V and J ends were trimmed by 4 bases and 7 bases, with 21 bases remaining between them. The CDR3 covers 16 residues. The CDR3 coding sequence is TGTGCCAGCAGCCCCTTTTCGGGGGGCTCGGGCCAGCCCCAGCATTTT. It encodes CASSPFSGGSGQPQHF.

The rearrangement links TRBV12-3 or TRBV12-4 to TRBJ1-1; 11 bases are a match to TRBD1. The CDR3 is 13 residues long. With 6 bases clipped from V and 11 bases from J, the junction kept 8 bases outside the gene matches. CDR3 amino acids: CASRAGQGAQAFF. The CDR3 region has the DNA TGTGCCAGCAGGGCTGGACAGGGGGCGCAGGCTTTCTTT.

The J gene is TRBJ1-6, the V gene TRBV5-1; TRBD1 matches 7 bases. CDR1 and CDR2 from the germline V gene are SGHRS and YFSETQ. The CDR3 runs 14 residues. Trimming removed 4 bases from V and 6 bases from J; junction bases left unmatched: 4. The CDR3 nucleotides read TGCGCCAGCAGCCCCGGGACAGCTAATTCACCCCTCCACTTT. Its protein product is CASSPGTANSPLHF.

The chain is built from TRBV4-3 and TRBJ2-5; 11 bases align to TRBD2. From germline, CDR1 is LGHNA and CDR2 YSLEER. V shed 4 bases, J shed 3 bases, and the junction held 4 bases outside the gene matches. The length of the CDR3 is 15 residues. CDR3 amino acids: CASSRTSGFKETQYF. As DNA, the CDR3 is TGCGCCAGCAGCCGGACTAGCGGGTTTAAAGAGACCCAGTACTTC.

The chain couples TRBV2 to TRBJ2-3; D gene unclear. The V end lost 5 bases, the J end lost 0 bases, and 9 bases lay between the germline ends. The CDR3 runs to 14 residues. Germline V gene lookup returns CDR1 SNHLY and CDR2 FYNNEI. The CDR3 DNA reads as TGTGCCAGCAGTCGACTTTCTAGCACAGATACGCAGTATTTT. Amino acids: CASSRLSSTDTQYF.

This clone has a single count. The gene calls are TRBV3-1 (or the pseudogene TRBV3-2) and TRBJ1-1; D is ambiguous. V gave up 1 base and J gave up 1 base, with 10 bases separating them. Germline V gene data show CDR1 as LGHDT and CDR2 as YNNKEL (reference sequence). This CDR3 is 15 amino acids long. CDR3 DNA sequence: TGTGCCAGCAGCCAAGGTGCGGGCGGGAACACTGAAGCTTTCTTT. Translated, it gives CASSQGAGGNTEAFF.

This clone has more than one count but fewer than ten. The chain has TRBV7-9 and TRBJ1-3; D possibly corresponds to TRBD1 (5 bases). Germline lookup yields CDR1 SEHNR and CDR2 FQNEAQ (reference sequence). Trimming shortened V by 4 bases and J by 1 base, and 8 bases separated the two germline ends. CDR3 length: 14 residues. Written as DNA, the CDR3 is TGTGCCAGCAGCTCGGACAAGTCTGGAAACACCATATATTTT. Translated, it gives CASSSDKSGNTIYF.

The chain combines TRBV11-2 with TRBJ2-1, with 9 positions matching TRBD2. Trimming took 8 bases from V and 3 from J; bases not matched to a gene: 2. CDR1 and CDR2 (germline): SGHAT, FQNNGV. The CDR3 runs to 13 residues. CDR3 bases: TGTGCCAGCTCTAGCGGGATCTACAATGAGCAGTTCTTC. Its protein is CASSSGIYNEQFF.

V and J are TRBV29-1 and TRBJ2-3, with D possibly matching TRBD1 (5 bases). Trimming removed 3 bases from V and 2 bases from J, with 9 bases in between. Germline lookup yields CDR1 SQVTM and CDR2 ANQGSEA. This CDR3 has 13 residues. The chain's CDR3 is CSVEVGPTDTQYF. The CDR3, as DNA: TGCAGCGTTGAGGTGGGGCCCACAGATACGCAGTATTTT.

The chain joins TRBV6-5 to TRBJ1-4; 9 bases agree with TRBD1. Germline CDR1 and CDR2: MNHEY and SVGAGI. J lost 8 bases, V lost 6 bases, and 7 bases had no gene match. The CDR3 consists of 14 residues. CDR3 loop: CASSSGTGREKLFF. The CDR3 DNA reads as TGTGCCAGCAGCTCCGGGACAGGGAGGGAAAAACTGTTTTTT.

In this sample, this clone turned up a few times. This chain uses TRBV3-1 (or the pseudogene TRBV3-2) with TRBJ1-5, with D unclear. Deletions cut 4 bases from V and 7 bases from J, with 11 bases between. CDR1 and CDR2 from the germline V gene are LGHDT and YNNKEL (reference sequence). The CDR3 extends over 13 amino acids. This CDR3 reads CASSLSMAQPQHF. The CDR3 DNA reads TGTGCCAGCAGCCTTTCGATGGCCCAGCCCCAGCATTTT.

Regarding this clone: At one end the junction does not follow the germline gene, possibly because of a read error. The chain recombines TRBV14 with TRBJ2-3; D is perhaps TRBD2 (6 bases). The CDR3 is 14 amino acids. Germline CDR1 is SGHDN and CDR2 is FVKESK. The CDR3 nucleotides read TGTGCCAGCAGTCAAGCCGGGACTCGCTATACGCAGTATTTT. Residues: CASSQAGTRYTQYF. Full variable domain (remainder filled in from reference TRBV14 and TRBJ2-3): EAGVTQFPSHSVIEKGQTVTLRCDPISGHDNLYWYRRVMGKEIKFLLHFVKESKQDESGMPNNRFLAERTGGTYSTLKVQPAELEDSGVYFCASSQAGTRYTQYFGPGTRLTVL.

V usage is TRBV28 and J usage is TRBJ1-5, with TRBD1 matching 7 bases. J lost 1 base, V lost 0 bases, and 0 bases had no gene match. The CDR3 sequence is 15 residues long. Germline V gene lookup returns CDR1 MDHEN and CDR2 SYDVKM. DNA of the CDR3: TGTGCCAGCAGTTTATGGACAGGGAGCAATCAGCCCCAGCATTTT. Translation: CASSLWTGSNQPQHF.

V and J are TRBV2 and TRBJ1-1, with a tentative D call TRBD1 (5 bases). CDR1 is SNHLY, CDR2 FYNNEI, per germline. The CDR3 loop spans 12 amino acids. Trimming removed 3 bases from V and 3 bases from J, with 5 bases in between. As DNA, the CDR3 is TGTGCCAGCAGTGACAGGGACACTGAAGCTTTCTTT. It codes for CASSDRDTEAFF.

The V and J genes are TRBV18 and TRBJ2-1, with TRBD2 matching 14 bases. Losses at the gene ends were 4 bases for V and 5 bases for J; bases not matched to a gene: 1. Germline loops: CDR1 KGHSH, CDR2 LQKENI. The CDR3 contains 15 residues. The CDR3 reads CASSLGLAGDNEQFF. The CDR3 DNA follows: TGTGCCAGCTCACTGGGACTAGCGGGGGACAATGAGCAGTTCTTC.

The V and J genes are TRBV7-2 and TRBJ2-5, with a tentative D call TRBD1 (5 bases). Germline values: CDR1 SGHTA, CDR2 FQGNSA. This CDR3 is 13 amino acids long. Trimming left V 4 bases short and J 5 bases short, with 11 bases between. CDR3 coding DNA: TGTGCCAGCAGCTCAGGGTACTCTGAGACCCAGTACTTC. This translates into CASSSGYSETQYF. Full variable domain (outside the CDR3, taken from reference TRBV7-2 and TRBJ2-5): GAGVSQSPSNKVTEKGKDVELRCDPISGHTALYWYRQSLGQGLEFLIYFQGNSAPDKSGLPSDRFSAERTGGSVSTLTIQRTQQEDSAVYLCASSSGYSETQYFGPGTRLLVL.

The chain couples TRBV7-9 to TRBJ1-5, with D possibly TRBD1 on 5 matching bases. Germline CDR1 and CDR2: SEHNR and FQNEAQ (reference sequence). There are 15 residues in the CDR3. The V and J ends lost 5 bases and 5 bases respectively, with 16 bases between them. CDR3 residues: CASSPDGAGDQPQHF. Written as DNA, the CDR3 is TGTGCCAGCAGCCCGGACGGGGCGGGGGATCAGCCCCAGCATTTT.

The chain employs TRBV5-1 and TRBJ2-6; D is perhaps TRBD1 (6 bases). Germline values: CDR1 SGHRS, CDR2 YFSETQ. V lost 6 bases, J lost 0 bases, and 16 bases lay in between. The CDR3 totals 17 residues. The CDR3 DNA follows: TGCGCCAGCATCAAGGGACACAAAAACTCTGGGGCCAACGTCCTGACTTTC. Residues: CASIKGHKNSGANVLTF.

The chain is built from TRBV5-1 and TRBJ2-1; 11 bases are shared with TRBD2. The CDR3 runs 15 residues. The V gene end was trimmed by 2 bases and the J gene end by 16 bases; junction bases not matched to a gene: 14. CDR1 is SGHRS and CDR2 is YFSETQ in the germline V gene. CDR3 amino acids: CASSLAGTSGREAFF. The CDR3 nucleotides are TGCGCCAGCAGCTTAGCCGGGACTAGCGGAAGGGAAGCTTTCTTC. The full variable domain, completed using reference TRBV5-1 and TRBJ2-1, is KAGVTQTPRYLIKTRGQQVTLSCSPISGHRSVSWYQQTPGQGLQFLFEYFSETQRNKGNFPGRFSGRQFSNSRSEMNVSTLELGDSALYLCASSLAGTSGREAFFGPGTRLTVL.

The chain carries TRBV6-1 and TRBJ1-5; D not certain. Germline assignment: CDR1 MNHNS and CDR2 SASEGT. This CDR3 is built from 14 residues. With 3 bases removed from V and 0 bases from J, the gap between germline ends came to 6 bases. The CDR3 DNA follows: TGTGCCAGCAGTGAGTCGCGTAGCAATCAGCCCCAGCATTTT. It encodes CASSESRSNQPQHF.

This chain uses TRBV30 with TRBJ1-2; D is ambiguous. The CDR3 contains 14 residues. Per the germline V gene, CDR1 is GTSNPN and CDR2 is SVGIG (reference sequence). Trimming stripped 1 base from V and 0 bases from J, with 9 bases between. The CDR3: CAWSAYTTNYGYTF. CDR3 nucleotides: TGTGCCTGGAGTGCTTACACCACTAACTATGGCTACACCTTC.